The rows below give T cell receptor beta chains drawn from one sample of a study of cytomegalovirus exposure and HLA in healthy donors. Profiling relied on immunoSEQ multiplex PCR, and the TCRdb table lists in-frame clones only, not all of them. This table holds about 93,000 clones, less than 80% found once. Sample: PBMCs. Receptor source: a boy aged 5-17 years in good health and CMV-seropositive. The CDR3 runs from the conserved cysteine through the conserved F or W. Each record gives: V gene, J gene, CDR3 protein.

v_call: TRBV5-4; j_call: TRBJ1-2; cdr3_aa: CASSLDGGNYGYTF
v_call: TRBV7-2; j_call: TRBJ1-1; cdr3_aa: CASSSDRVNTEAFF
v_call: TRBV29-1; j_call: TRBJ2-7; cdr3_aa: CSVLTGATSEQYF
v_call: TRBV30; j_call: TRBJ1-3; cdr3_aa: CAWSVLRGPGNTIYF
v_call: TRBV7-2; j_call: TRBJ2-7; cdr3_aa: CASSPQGGYEQYF
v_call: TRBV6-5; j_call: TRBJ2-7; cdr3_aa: CASSSFGGGPSYEQYF
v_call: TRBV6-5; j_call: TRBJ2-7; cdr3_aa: CASSSRVNYEQYF
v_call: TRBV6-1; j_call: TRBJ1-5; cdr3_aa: CASSQGTGGNQPQHF
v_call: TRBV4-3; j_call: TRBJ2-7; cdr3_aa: CASSQDSSYEQYF
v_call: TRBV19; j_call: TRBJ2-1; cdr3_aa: CASSGPPGTYNEQFF
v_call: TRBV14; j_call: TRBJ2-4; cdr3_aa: CASSQGPVGNIQYF
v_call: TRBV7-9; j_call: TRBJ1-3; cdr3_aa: CASSLGSPGQGTNTIYF
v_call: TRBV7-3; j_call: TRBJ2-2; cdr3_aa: CASSFSGGDTGELFF
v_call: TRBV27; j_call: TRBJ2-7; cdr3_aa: CASSSRRETTYEQYF
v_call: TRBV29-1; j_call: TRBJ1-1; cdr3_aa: CSVETGLNTEAFF
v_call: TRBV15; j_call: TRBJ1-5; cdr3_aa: CATSRVVQGRYQPQHF
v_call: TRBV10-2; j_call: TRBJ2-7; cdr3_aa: CARAAEQYF
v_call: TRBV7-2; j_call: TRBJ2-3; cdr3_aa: CASSLVGRTDTQYF
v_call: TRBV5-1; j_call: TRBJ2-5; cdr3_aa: CASRILQETQYF
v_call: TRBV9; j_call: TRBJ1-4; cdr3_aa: CASSVGQVNEKLFF
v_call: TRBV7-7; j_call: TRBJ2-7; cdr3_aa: CASSSGQGAGEQYF
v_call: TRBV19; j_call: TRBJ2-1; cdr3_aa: CASTAYNEQFF
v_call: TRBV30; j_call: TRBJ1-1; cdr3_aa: CAWRWTPNTEAFF
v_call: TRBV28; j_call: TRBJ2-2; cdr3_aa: CASRRPGELFF
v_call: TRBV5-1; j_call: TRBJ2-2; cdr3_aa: CASSLAEGHGELFF
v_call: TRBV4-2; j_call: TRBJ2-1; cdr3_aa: CASSRGSLAGRAQFF
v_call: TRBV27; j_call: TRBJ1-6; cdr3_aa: CASSSPGQGGDSPLHF
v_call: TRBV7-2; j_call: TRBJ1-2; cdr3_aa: CASSPDKFYGYTF
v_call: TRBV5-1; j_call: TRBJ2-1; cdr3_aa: CASRQGGNNEQFF